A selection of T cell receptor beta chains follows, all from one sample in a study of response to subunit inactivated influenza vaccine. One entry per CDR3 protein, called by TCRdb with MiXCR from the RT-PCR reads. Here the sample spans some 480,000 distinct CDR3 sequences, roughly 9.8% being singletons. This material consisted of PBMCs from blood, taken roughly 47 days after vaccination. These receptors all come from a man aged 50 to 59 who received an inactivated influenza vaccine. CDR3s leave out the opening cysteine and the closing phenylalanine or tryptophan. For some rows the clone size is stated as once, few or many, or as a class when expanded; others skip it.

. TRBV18 ASSLAGRHNEQF
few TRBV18 ASSKTGGPYYNEQF
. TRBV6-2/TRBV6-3 ASSDLAGESDEQF
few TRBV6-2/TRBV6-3 ASTTYSSNEQF
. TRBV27 ASSLGAHTEAF
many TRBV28 ASSLPTGTYEQY
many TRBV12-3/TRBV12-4 ASSLFDPSTDTQY
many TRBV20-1 SARGQGVNNEQF
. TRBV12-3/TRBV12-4 ASSFDRVHGYT
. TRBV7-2 ASSLVRRSYEQY
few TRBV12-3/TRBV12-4 ASTGSSYNSPLH
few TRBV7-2 ASSSALVVDTQY
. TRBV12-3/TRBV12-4 ASSPPLTNTEAF
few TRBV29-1 SATPSYSGGYEQY
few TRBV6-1 ASSPQVTTNEQF
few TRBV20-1 SARLAGLNEQF
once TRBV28 ASSLLGTGMGTQY
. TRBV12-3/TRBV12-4 ASSNPGRAGEQF
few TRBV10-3 AISAGDVRGEQY
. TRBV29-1 SVERSGGTRLYNEQF
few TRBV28 ASKASGRTYEQY
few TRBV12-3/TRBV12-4 ASSLFVNTEAF
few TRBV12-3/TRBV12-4 ASRPRTGDTVTQY
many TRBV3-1 ASSQDGHRAYEQY
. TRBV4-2 ASSPAQGQGVLGELF
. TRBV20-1 SARGLAGTYEQF
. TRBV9 ASSVGTEGYEQY
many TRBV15 AVGDRAPDTQY
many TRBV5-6 ASSRMSFQETQY
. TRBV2 ASSEGGLAHNEQF
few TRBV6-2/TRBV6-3 ASSLTQPGPEQY
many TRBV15 ATSRGQGDTGELF
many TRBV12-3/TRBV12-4 ASSLGVRQPQH
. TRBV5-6 ASSKGQASGGYT
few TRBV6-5 ASSYYPGPYEQY
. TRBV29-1 SVALRVGETQY
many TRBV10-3 ATRRDSYEQY
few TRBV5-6 ASSSLGGEQY
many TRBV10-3 AIMTSYEQY
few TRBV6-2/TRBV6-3 ASRQGYGNEQF
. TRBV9 ASSQRDVVPGELF
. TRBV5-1 ASSFTEGNEQY
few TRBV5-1 ASSSSTGYGYT
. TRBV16 ASSQDRTVSSYEQY
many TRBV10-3 AIRLSRTDTQY
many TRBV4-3 ASSQADRNNSPLH
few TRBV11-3 ASSTTGGAGLQF
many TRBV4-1 ASSQVTPTDTQY